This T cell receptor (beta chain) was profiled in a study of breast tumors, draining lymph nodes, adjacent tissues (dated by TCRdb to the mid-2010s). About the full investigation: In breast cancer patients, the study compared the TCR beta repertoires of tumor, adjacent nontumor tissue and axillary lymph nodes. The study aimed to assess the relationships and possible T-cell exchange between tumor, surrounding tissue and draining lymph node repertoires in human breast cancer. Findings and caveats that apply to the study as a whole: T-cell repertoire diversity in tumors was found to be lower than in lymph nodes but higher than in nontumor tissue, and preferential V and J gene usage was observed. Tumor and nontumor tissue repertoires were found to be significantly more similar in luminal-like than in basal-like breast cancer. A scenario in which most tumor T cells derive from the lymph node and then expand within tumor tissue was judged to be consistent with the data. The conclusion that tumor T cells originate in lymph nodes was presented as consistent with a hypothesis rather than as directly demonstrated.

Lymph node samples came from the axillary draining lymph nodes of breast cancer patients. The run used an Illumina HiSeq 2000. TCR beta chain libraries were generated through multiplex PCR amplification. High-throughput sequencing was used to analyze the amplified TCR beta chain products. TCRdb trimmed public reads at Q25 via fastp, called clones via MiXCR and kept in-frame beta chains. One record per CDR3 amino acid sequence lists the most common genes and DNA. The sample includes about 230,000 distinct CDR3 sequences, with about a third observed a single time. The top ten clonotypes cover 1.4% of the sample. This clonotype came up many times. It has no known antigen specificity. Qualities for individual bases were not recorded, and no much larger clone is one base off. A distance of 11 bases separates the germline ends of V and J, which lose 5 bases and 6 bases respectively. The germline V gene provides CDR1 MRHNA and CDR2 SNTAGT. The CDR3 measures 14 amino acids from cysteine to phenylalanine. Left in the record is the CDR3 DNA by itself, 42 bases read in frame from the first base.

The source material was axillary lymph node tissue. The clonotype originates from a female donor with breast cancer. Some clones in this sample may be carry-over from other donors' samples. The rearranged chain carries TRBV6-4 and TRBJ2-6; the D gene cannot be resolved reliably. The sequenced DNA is TGTGCCAGCAGTCCATTCTTGGCGGCCAACGTCCTGACTTTC. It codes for CASSPFLAANVLTF.